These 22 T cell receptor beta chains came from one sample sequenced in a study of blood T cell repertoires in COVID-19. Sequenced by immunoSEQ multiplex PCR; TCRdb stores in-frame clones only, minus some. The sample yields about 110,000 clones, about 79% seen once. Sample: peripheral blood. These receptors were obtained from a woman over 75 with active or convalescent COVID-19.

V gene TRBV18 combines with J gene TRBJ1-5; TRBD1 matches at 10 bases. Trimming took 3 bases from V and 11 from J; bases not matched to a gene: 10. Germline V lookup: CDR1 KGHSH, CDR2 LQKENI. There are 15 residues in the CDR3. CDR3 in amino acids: CASSPGTGDRWAQHF. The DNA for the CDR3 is TGTGCCAGCTCACCCGGGACAGGGGACCGATGGGCCCAGCATTTT.

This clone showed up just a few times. The CDR3 DNA follows: TGTGCCAGCAGCCAAGATTGGGGAGTAGGCAGGGGGGCTGAGCAGTTCTTC. Translation gives CASSQDWGVGRGAEQFF. The V and J genes are TRBV14 and TRBJ2-1; maybe TRBD1 (7 bases). The V end lost 0 bases, the J end lost 9 bases, and 21 bases lay between the germline ends. The CDR3 has 17 amino acids. Germline V gene data show CDR1 as SGHDN and CDR2 as FVKESK.

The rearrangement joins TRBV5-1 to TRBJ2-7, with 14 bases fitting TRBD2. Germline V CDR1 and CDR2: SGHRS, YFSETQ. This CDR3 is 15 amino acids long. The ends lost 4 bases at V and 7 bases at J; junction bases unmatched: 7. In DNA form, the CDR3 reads TGCGCCAGCAGCGGACTAGCGGGAGGCCAGGGGGAGCAGTACTTC. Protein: CASSGLAGGQGEQYF.

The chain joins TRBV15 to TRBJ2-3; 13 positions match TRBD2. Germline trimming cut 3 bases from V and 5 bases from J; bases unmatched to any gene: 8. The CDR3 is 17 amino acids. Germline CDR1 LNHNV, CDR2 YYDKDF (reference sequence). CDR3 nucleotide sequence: TGTGCCACCAGCAGGGCGGGACTAGCGGGACCCCTAGATACGCAGTATTTT. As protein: CATSRAGLAGPLDTQYF.

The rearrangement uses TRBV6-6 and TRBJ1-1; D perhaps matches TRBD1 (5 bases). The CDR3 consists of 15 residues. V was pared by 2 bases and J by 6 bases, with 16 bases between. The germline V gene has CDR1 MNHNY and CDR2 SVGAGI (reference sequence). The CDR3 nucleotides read TGTGCCAGCAGTTACCAGGGTTTTGGAAGTCCTGAAGCTTTCTTT. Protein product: CASSYQGFGSPEAFF.

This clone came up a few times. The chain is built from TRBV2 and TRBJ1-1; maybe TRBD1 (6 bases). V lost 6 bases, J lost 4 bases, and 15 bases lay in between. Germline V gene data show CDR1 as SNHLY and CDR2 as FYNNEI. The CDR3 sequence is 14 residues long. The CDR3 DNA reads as TGTGCCAGCAGGAAGACAGGAGTGATCACTGAAGCTTTCTTT. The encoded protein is CASRKTGVITEAFF.

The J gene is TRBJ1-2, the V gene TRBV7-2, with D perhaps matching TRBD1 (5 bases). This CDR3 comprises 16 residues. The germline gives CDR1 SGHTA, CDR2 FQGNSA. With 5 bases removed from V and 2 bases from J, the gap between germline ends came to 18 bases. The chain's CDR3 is CASSPVRRGTNYGYTF. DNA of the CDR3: TGTGCCAGCAGCCCCGTCAGAAGGGGCACAAACTATGGCTACACCTTC.

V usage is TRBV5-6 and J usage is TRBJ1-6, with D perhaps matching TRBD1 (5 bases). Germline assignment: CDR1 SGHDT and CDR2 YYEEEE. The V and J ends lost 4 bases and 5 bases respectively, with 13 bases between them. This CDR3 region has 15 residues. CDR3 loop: CASSGGTINNSPLHF. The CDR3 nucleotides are TGTGCCAGCAGCGGAGGGACGATCAATAATTCACCCCTCCACTTT.

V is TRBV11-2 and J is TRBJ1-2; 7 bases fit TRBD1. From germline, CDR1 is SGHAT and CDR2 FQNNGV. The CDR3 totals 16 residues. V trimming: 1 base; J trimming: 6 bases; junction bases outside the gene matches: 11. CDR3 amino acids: CASSLGRTGTVDGYTF. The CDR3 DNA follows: TGTGCCAGCAGCTTAGGTAGGACCGGGACAGTAGATGGCTACACCTTC. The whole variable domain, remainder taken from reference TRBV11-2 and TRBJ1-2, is EAGVAQSPRYKIIEKRQSVAFWCNPISGHATLYWYQQILGQGPKLLIQFQNNGVVDDSQLPKDRFSAERLKGVDSTLKIQPAKLEDSAVYLCASSLGRTGTVDGYTFGSGTRLTVV.

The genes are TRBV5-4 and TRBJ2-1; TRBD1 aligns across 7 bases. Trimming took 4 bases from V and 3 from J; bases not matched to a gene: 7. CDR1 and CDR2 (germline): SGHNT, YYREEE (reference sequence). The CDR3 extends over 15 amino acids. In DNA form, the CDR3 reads TGTGCCAGCAGCATCGACAGGGCCCTCTACAATGAGCAGTTCTTC. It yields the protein CASSIDRALYNEQFF.

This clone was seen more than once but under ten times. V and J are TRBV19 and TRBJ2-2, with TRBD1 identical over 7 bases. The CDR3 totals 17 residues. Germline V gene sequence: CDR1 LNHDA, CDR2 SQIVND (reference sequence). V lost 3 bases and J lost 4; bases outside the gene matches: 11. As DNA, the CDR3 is TGTGCCAGTAGTATGGGTCGTCAGGGGGTAATCACCGGGGAGCTGTTTTTT. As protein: CASSMGRQGVITGELFF. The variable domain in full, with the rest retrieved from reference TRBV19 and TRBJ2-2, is DGGITQSPKYLFRKEGQNVTLSCEQNLNHDAMYWYRQDPGQGLRLIYYSQIVNDFQKGDIAEGYSVSREKKESFPLTVTSAQKNPTAFYLCASSMGRQGVITGELFFGEGSRLTVL.

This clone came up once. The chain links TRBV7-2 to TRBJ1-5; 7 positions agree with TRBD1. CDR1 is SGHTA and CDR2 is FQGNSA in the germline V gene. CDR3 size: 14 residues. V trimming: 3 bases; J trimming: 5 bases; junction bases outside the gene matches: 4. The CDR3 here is CASSFGQGDQPQHF. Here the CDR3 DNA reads TGTGCCAGCAGCTTTGGCCAGGGGGATCAGCCCCAGCATTTT.

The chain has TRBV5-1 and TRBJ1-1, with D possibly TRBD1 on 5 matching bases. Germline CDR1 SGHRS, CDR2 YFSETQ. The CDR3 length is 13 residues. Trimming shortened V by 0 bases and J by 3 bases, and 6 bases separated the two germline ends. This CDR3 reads CASSLVGDTEAFF. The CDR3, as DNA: TGCGCCAGCAGCTTGGTAGGGGACACTGAAGCTTTCTTT.

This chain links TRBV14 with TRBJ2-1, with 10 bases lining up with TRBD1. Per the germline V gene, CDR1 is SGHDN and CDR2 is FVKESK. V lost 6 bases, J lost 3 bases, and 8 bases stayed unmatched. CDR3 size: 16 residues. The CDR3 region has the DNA TGTGCCAGCAGACCGACAGGGGGCTTAATCTACAATGAGCAGTTCTTC. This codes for CASRPTGGLIYNEQFF.

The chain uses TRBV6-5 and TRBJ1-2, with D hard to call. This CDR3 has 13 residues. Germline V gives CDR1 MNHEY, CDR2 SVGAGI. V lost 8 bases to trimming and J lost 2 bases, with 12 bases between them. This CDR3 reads CASGSLQNYGYTF. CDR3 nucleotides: TGTGCCAGCGGGAGCTTGCAGAACTATGGCTACACCTTC.

This CDR3 reads CASSMLGIQGANYEQYF. CDR3 coding DNA: TGTGCCAGTAGTATGCTGGGCATTCAGGGGGCAAACTACGAGCAGTACTTC. The chain employs TRBV19 and TRBJ2-7, with 8 bases identical to TRBD1. V shed 3 bases and J 3 bases; nucleotides not matched to a gene: 13. Germline V gene sequence: CDR1 LNHDA, CDR2 SQIVND (reference sequence). This CDR3 has 17 amino acids.

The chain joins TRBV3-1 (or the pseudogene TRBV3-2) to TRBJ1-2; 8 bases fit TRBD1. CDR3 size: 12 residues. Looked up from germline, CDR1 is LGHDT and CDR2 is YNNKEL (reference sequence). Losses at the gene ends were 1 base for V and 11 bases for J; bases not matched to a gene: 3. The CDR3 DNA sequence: TGTGCCAGCAGCCAAGCAGACAGGGGTTACACCTTC. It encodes CASSQADRGYTF.

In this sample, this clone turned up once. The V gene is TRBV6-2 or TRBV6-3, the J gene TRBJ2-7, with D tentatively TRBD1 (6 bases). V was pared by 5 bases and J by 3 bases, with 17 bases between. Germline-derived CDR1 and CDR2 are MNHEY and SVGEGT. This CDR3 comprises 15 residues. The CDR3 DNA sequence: TGTGCCAGCAGTCGCGACAACAGGGTCTTCTACGAGCAGTACTTC. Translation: CASSRDNRVFYEQYF.

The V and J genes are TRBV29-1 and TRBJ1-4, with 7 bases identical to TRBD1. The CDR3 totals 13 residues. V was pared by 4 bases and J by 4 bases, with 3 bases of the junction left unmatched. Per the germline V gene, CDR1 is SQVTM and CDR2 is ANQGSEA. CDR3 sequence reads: CSVAGQYNEKLFF. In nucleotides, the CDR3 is TGCAGCGTTGCGGGACAGTATAATGAAAAACTGTTTTTT.

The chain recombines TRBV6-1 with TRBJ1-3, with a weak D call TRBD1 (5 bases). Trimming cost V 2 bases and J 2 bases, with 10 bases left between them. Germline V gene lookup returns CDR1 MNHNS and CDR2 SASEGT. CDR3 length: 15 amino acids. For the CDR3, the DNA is TGTGCCAGCAGTGAAAAGGGGCTGACTGGAAACACCATATATTTT. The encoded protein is CASSEKGLTGNTIYF.

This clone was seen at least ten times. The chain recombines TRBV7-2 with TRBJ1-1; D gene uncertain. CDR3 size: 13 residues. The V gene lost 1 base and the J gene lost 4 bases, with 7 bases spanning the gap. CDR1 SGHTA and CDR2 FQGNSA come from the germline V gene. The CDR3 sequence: CASSLGIRTEAFF. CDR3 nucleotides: TGTGCCAGCAGCTTAGGTATCCGCACTGAAGCTTTCTTT.

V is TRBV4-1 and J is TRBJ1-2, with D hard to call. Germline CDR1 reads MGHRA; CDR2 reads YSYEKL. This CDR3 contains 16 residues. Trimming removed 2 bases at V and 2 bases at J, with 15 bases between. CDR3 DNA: TGCGCCAGCAGCCAACCTATGGCGGGTTACAACTATGGCTACACCTTC. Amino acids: CASSQPMAGYNYGYTF.